Included here is one T cell receptor (beta chain) sequence, with context. Its target is unknown. The sample is drawn from a study of radiation and T cells in renal cell carcinoma. Study-wide findings and caveats: From baseline, blood top tumor clonotypes peaked at 2 weeks post-radiation.

The time point: blood 4 weeks post-SBRT, at nephrectomy. Regarding treatment: 15 Gy SBRT to primary tumor, nephrectomy 4 weeks later. Nephrectomy followed 15 Gy stereotactic body radiation by 4 weeks. Blood was sampled at baseline, 2 weeks and 4 weeks after SBRT. The tumor was a clear cell renal cell carcinoma. Generated by immunoSEQ multiplex PCR, the TCRdb table keeps only in-frame clones and is missing some. Of approximately 150,000 clones in the sample, 86% are singletons; the top ten hold less than 20%. V dropped 4 bases and J dropped 3 bases, with 16 bases sitting between them. CDR1 is WNHNN and CDR2 is SYGVQD in the germline V gene (reference sequence). CDR3 length equals 15 residues.

The input for sequencing was blood, taken from a patient whose treatment included radiotherapy and nephrectomy. This receptor was identified in a woman in her 50s with renal cell carcinoma. This chain connects TRBV10-1 to TRBJ2-7; no clear D. As DNA, the CDR3 is TGCGCCAGCAGTGCTTCGGCAGGCGATGTCTACGAGCAGTACTTC. Its translation is CASSASAGDVYEQYF.